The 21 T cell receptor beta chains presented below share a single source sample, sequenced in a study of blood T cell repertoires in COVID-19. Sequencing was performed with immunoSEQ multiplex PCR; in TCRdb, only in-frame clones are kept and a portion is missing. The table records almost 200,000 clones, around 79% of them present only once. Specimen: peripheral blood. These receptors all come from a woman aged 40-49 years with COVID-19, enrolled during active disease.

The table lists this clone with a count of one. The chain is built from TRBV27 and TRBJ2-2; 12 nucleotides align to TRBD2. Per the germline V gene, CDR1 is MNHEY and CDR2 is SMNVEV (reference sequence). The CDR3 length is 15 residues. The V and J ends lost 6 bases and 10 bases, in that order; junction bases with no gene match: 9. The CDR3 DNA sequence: TGTGCCAGCAGCTCAAGGACTAGCGGGAATGAGGAGCTGTTTTTT. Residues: CASSSRTSGNEELFF.

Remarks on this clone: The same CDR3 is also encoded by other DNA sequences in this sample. The CDR3 nucleotides are TGTGCCAGCAGTTTGGGACAGCCGAACACTGAAGCTTTCTTT. This sequence encodes CASSLGQPNTEAFF. This chain connects TRBV7-9 to TRBJ1-1; 7 nucleotides line up with TRBD1. The length of the CDR3 is 14 residues. Germline-derived CDR1 and CDR2 are SEHNR and FQNEAQ (reference sequence). V was pared by 6 bases and J by 1 base, with 5 bases of the junction left unmatched. Complete variable domain (other parts from reference TRBV7-9 and TRBJ1-1): DTGVSQNPRHKITKRGQNVTFRCDPISEHNRLYWYRQTLGQGPEFLTYFQNEAQLEKSRLLSDRFSAERPKGSFSTLEIQRTEQGDSAMYLCASSLGQPNTEAFFGQGTRLTVV.

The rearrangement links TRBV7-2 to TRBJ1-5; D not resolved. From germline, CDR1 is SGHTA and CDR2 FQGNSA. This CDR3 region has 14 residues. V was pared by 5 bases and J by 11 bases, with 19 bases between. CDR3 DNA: TGTGCCAGCAGCCCAAATCCCGACCGGGAGGCCCAGCATTTT. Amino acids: CASSPNPDREAQHF. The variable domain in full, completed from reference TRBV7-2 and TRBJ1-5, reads GAGVSQSPSNKVTEKGKDVELRCDPISGHTALYWYRQSLGQGLEFLIYFQGNSAPDKSGLPSDRFSAERTGGSVSTLTIQRTQQEDSAVYLCASSPNPDREAQHFGDGTRLSIL.

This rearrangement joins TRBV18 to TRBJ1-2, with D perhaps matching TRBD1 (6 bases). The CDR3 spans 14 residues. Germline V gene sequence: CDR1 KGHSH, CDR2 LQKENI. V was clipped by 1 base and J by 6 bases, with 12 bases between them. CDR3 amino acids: CASSPRNRDHGYTF. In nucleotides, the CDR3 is TGTGCCAGCTCACCACGGAACAGGGATCATGGCTACACCTTC.

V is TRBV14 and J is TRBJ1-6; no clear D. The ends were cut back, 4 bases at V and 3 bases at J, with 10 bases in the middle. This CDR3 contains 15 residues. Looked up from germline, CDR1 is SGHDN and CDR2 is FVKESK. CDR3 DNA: TGTGCCAGCAGCCGGAACACGGGCTATAATTCACCCCTCCACTTT. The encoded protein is CASSRNTGYNSPLHF. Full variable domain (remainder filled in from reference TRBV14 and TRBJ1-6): EAGVTQFPSHSVIEKGQTVTLRCDPISGHDNLYWYRRVMGKEIKFLLHFVKESKQDESGMPNNRFLAERTGGTYSTLKVQPAELEDSGVYFCASSRNTGYNSPLHFGNGTRLTVT.

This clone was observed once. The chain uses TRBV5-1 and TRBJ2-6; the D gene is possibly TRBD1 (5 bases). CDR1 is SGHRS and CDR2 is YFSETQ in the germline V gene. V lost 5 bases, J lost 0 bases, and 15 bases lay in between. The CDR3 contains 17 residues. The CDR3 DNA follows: TGCGCCAGCAGATTCAAGACAGAGAACTCTGGGGCCAACGTCCTGACTTTC. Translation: CASRFKTENSGANVLTF.

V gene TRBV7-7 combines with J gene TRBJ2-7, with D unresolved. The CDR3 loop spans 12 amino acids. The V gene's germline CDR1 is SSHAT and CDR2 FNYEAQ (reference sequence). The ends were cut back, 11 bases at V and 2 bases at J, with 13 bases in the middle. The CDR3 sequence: CAFPVLAYEQYF. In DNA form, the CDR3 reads TGTGCCTTCCCGGTCCTAGCCTACGAGCAGTACTTC.

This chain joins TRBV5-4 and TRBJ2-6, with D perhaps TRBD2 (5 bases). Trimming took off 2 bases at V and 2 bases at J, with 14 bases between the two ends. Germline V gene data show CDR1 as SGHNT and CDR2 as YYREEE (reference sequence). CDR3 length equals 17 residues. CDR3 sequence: CASSLVGRLTGANVLTF. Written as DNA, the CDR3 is TGTGCCAGCAGCTTAGTGGGGAGACTTACTGGGGCCAACGTCCTGACTTTC.

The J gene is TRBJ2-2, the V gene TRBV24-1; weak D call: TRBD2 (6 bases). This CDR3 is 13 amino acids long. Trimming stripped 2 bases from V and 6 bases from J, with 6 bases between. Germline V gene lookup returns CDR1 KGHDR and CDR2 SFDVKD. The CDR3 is CATSDWDSGELFF. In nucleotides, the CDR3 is TGTGCCACCAGTGATTGGGACTCCGGGGAGCTGTTTTTT.

CDR3 coding DNA: TGCGCCAGCAGCCAGTACACAGGGGAAGGTGGCCTCGAGCAGTACTTC. This gives the protein CASSQYTGEGGLEQYF. The gene calls are TRBV4-3 and TRBJ2-7, with TRBD1 identical over 7 bases. CDR3 length: 16 residues. V lost 3 bases and J lost 6; bases outside the gene matches: 14. In germline, CDR1 is LGHNA, CDR2 YSLEER.

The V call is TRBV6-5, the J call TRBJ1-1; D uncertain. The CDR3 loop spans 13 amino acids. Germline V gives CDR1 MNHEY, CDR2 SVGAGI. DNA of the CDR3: TGTACACACTCAAGGGAGTTTCTCACTGAAGCTTTCTTT. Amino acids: CTHSREFLTEAFF.

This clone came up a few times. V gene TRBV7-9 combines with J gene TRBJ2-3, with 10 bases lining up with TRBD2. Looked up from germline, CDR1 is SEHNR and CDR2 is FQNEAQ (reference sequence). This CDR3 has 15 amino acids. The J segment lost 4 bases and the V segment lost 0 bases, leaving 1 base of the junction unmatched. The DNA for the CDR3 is TGTGCCAGCAGCTTAGCTAGCGGGGGGTCAGATACGCAGTATTTT. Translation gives CASSLASGGSDTQYF.

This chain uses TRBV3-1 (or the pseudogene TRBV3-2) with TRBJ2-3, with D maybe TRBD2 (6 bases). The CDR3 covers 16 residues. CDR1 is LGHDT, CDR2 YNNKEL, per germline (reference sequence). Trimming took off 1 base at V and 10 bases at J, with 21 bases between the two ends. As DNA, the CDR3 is TGTGCCAGCAGCCAAGGAAGGGGCGGAGGGTGGGAGGCGCAGTATTTT. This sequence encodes CASSQGRGGGWEAQYF.

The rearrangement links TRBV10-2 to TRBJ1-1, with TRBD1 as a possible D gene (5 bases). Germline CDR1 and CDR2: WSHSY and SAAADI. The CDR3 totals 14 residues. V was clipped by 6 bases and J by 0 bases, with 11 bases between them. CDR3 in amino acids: CASRGGHMNTEAFF. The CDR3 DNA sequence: TGCGCCAGCAGGGGCGGACACATGAACACTGAAGCTTTCTTT.

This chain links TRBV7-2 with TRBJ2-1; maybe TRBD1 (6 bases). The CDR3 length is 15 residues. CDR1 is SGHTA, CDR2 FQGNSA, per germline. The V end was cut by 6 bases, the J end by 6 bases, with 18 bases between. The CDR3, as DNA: TGTGCCAGCAGGGTGACCGGGACACCTATCAATGAGCAGTTCTTC. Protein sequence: CASRVTGTPINEQFF.

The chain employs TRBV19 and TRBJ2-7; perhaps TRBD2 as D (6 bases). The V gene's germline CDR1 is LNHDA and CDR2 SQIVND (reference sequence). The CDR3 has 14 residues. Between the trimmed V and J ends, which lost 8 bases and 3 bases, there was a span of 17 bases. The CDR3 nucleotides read TGTGCCAGTTCCCCGACTAGGGAGAACTACGAGCAGTACTTC. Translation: CASSPTRENYEQYF.

The CDR3 coding sequence is TGTGCCAGCAGCGCTAGCAGTAGCAATCAGCCCCAGCATTTT. Translating it yields CASSASSSNQPQHF. This chain uses TRBV2 with TRBJ1-5; no definite D call. CDR3 size: 14 residues. Looked up from germline, CDR1 is SNHLY and CDR2 is FYNNEI. The V end lost 6 bases, the J end lost 0 bases, and 9 bases lay between the germline ends.

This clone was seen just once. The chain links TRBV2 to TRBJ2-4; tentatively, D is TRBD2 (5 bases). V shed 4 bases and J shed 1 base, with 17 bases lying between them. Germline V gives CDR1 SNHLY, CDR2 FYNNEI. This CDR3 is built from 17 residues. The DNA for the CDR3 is TGTGCCAGCAGTGGAACTATCGGACTCGTGGCCAAAAACATTCAGTACTTC. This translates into CASSGTIGLVAKNIQYF.

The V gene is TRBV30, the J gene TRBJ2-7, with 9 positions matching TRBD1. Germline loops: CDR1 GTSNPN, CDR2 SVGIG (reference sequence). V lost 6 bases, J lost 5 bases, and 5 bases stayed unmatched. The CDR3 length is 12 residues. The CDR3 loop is CACRDRVHEQYF. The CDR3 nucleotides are TGTGCCTGCCGGGACAGGGTCCACGAGCAGTACTTC.

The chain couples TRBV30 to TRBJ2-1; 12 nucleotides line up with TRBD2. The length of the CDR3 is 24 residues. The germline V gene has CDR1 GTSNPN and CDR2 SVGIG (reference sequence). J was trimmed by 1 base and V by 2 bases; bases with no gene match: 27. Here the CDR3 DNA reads TGTGCCTGGAGTCGTCCTAGCGGGAGGGCCGTGTTCCCGGGAGGGCCTTTATCCTACAATGAGCAGTTCTTC. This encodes CAWSRPSGRAVFPGGPLSYNEQFF.

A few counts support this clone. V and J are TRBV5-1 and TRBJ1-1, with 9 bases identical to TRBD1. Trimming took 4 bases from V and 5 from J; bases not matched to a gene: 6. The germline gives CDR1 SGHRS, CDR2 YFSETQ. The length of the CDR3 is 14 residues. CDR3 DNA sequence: TGCGCCAGCAGCGTGGACAGGGGAAGTACTGAAGCTTTCTTT. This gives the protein CASSVDRGSTEAFF.